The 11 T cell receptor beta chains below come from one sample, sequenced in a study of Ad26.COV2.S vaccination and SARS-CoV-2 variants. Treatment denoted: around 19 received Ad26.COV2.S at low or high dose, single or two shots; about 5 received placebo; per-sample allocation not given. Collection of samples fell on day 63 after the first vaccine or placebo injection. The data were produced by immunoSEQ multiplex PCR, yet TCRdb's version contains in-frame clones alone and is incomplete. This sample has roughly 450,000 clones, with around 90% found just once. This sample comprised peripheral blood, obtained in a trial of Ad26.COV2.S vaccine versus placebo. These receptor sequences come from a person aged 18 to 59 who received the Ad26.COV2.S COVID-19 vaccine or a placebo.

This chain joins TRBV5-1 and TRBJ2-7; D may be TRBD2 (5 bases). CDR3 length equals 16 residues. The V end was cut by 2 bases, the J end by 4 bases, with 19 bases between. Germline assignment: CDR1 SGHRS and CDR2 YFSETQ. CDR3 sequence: CASSLDYDTRGYEQYF. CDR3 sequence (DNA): TGCGCCAGCAGCTTAGACTATGACACCAGAGGGTACGAGCAGTACTTC. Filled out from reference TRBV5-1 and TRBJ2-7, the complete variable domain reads KAGVTQTPRYLIKTRGQQVTLSCSPISGHRSVSWYQQTPGQGLQFLFEYFSETQRNKGNFPGRFSGRQFSNSRSEMNVSTLELGDSALYLCASSLDYDTRGYEQYFGPGTRLTVT.

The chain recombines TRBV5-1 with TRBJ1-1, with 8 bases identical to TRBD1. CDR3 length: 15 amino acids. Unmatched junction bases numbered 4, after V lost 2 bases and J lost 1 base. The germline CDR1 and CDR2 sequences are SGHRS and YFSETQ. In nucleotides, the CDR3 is TGCGCCAGCAGCTTAATGACAGGGGAGAACACTGAAGCTTTCTTT. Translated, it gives CASSLMTGENTEAFF.

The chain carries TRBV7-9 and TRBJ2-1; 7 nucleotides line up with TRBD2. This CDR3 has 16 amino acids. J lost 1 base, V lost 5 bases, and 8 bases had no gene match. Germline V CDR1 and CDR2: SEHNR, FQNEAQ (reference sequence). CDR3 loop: CASSPPLAFSYNEQFF. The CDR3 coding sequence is TGTGCCAGCAGCCCCCCACTAGCGTTTTCCTACAATGAGCAGTTCTTC.

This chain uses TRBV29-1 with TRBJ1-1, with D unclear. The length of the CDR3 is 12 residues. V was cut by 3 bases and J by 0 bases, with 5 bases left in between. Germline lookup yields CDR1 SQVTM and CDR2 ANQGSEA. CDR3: CSVDYMNTEAFF. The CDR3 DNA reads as TGCAGCGTTGATTATATGAACACTGAAGCTTTCTTT.

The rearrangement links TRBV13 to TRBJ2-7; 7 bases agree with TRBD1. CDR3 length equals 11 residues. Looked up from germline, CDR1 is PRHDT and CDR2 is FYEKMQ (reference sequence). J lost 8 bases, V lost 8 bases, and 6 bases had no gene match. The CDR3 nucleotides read TGTGCCAGCTCGGGACAGATGAAGCAGTACTTC. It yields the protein CASSGQMKQYF.

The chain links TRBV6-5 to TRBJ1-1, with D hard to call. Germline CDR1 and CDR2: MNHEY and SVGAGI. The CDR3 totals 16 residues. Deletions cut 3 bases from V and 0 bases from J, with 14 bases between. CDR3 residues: CASSYRAGPMNTEAFF. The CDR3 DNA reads TGTGCCAGCAGTTATCGGGCAGGACCCATGAACACTGAAGCTTTCTTT.

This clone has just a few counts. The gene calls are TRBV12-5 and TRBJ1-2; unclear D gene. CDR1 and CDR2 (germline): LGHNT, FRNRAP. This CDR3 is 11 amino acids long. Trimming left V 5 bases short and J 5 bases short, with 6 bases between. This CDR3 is CASGVGYGYTF. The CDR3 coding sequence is TGTGCTAGTGGTGTCGGATATGGCTACACCTTC.

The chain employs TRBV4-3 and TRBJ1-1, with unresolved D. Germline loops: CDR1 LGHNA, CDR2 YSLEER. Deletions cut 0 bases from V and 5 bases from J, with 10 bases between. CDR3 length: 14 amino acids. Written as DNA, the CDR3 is TGCGCCAGCAGCCAAGATCAGGAGGTTACTGAAGCTTTCTTT. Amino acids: CASSQDQEVTEAFF.

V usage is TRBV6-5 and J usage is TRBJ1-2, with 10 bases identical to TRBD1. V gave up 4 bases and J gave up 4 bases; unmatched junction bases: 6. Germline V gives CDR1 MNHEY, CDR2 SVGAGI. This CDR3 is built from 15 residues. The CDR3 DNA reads TGTGCCAGCAGTTCCGGGACAGGGGAAATCTATGGCTACACCTTC. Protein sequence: CASSSGTGEIYGYTF.

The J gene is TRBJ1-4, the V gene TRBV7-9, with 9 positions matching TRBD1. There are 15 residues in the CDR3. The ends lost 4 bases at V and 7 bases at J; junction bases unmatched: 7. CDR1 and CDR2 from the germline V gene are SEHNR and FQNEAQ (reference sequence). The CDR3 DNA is TGTGCCAGCAGCTCAGGACAGGGGATAATTGAAAAACTGTTTTTT. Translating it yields CASSSGQGIIEKLFF. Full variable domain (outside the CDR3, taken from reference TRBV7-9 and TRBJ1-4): DTGVSQNPRHKITKRGQNVTFRCDPISEHNRLYWYRQTLGQGPEFLTYFQNEAQLEKSRLLSDRFSAERPKGSFSTLEIQRTEQGDSAMYLCASSSGQGIIEKLFFGSGTQLSVL.

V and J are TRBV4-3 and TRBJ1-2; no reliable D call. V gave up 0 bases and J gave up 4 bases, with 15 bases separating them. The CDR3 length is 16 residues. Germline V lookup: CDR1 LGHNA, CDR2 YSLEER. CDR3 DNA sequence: TGCGCCAGCAGCCAAGAGGCGGGGTATGGGAGCTATGGCTACACCTTC. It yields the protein CASSQEAGYGSYGYTF.